One TCR beta chain is described in this entry. Methods used by the authors: Estimated nucleated cell counts came from reference gene primer amplification. Data came from immunoSEQ multiplex PCR; TCRdb stores just in-frame clones and leaves some out. V and J calls and clone size are those listed in that table; D and trimming were worked out from the DNA. The sample records 150,000 to 200,000 clones, over 80% being singletons. These data belong to a study of blood T cell repertoires in COVID-19. Turning to the study itself: Sample material is recorded as cDNA or gDNA derived from T cells, B-cell-depleted T cells, or PBMCs.

The CDR3 sequence is 15 residues long. V was shortened by 2 bases and J by 7 bases, with 17 bases between the two germline ends. The germline CDR1 and CDR2 sequences are MNHEY and SVGEGT. Sequenced material: peripheral blood. The TCR sequence derives from a man in his 70s who had recovered from COVID-19. This chain uses TRBV6-2 or TRBV6-3 with TRBJ1-2; D possibly corresponds to TRBD1 (5 bases). The CDR3 reads CASSYGGTVRVGYTF. The CDR3 nucleotides read TGTGCCAGCAGTTACGGGGGGACCGTCCGAGTTGGCTACACCTTC.